Below, 14 T cell receptor beta chains from the same sample are listed, as sequenced in a study of early T cells in non-severe SARS-CoV-2 infection. TCRdb reprocessed the 5' RACE reads with MiXCR, giving one entry per CDR3 protein. The sample holds approximately 58,000 distinct CDR3 sequences, more than 10% seen once. The sample consisted of whole blood, taken at baseline. These receptors were taken from an adult who was a healthcare worker with PCR-confirmed SARS-CoV-2 infection or an uninfected control (not recorded which).

This clonotype was counted many times. DNA of the CDR3: TGTGCCAGCACCAGTTTTGGGGACACCACCAGCACAGATACGCAGTATTTT. Encoded protein: CASTSFGDTTSTDTQYF. The chain combines TRBV28 with TRBJ2-3; D possibly corresponds to TRBD1 (6 bases). This CDR3 region has 17 residues. The germline V and J ends were trimmed by 7 bases and 0 bases, with 20 bases remaining between them. The V gene's germline CDR1 is MDHEN and CDR2 SYDVKM.

This clonotype was detected only once. The CDR3 is CASSRTGRNTEAFF. Written as DNA, the CDR3 is TGTGCCAGCTCTCGGACAGGTCGAAACACTGAAGCTTTCTTT. The chain is built from TRBV18 and TRBJ1-1; 7 positions agree with TRBD1. The germline gives CDR1 KGHSH, CDR2 LQKENI. This CDR3 region has 14 residues. Trimming took 6 bases from V and 2 from J; bases not matched to a gene: 6.

This clonotype came up a few times. J is TRBJ2-1 and V is TRBV7-9; 11 bases fit TRBD2. Losses at the gene ends were 6 bases for V and 0 bases for J; bases not matched to a gene: 4. The germline CDR1 and CDR2 sequences are SEHNR and FQNEAQ (reference sequence). CDR3 size: 16 residues. This chain's CDR3 is CASSPTSGSSYNEQFF. Here the CDR3 DNA reads TGTGCCAGCAGTCCTACTAGCGGGAGCTCCTACAATGAGCAGTTCTTC.

This clonotype was observed many times. The rearrangement links TRBV7-3 to TRBJ2-2, with 7 positions matching TRBD1. There are 17 residues in the CDR3. Germline V gene data show CDR1 as SGHTA and CDR2 as FQGTGA. With V trimmed by 5 bases and J by 0 bases, 9 bases remained unmatched. This CDR3 reads CASSPLPGTANTGELFF. CDR3 nucleotides: TGTGCCAGCAGCCCCCTCCCCGGGACAGCGAACACCGGGGAGCTGTTTTTT. The full variable domain, rest sourced from reference TRBV7-3 and TRBJ2-2, is GAGVSQTPSNKVTEKGKYVELRCDPISGHTALYWYRQSLGQGPEFLIYFQGTGAADDSGLPNDRFFAVRPEGSVSTLKIQRTERGDSAVYLCASSPLPGTANTGELFFGEGSRLTVL.

The V call is TRBV19, the J call TRBJ1-5; no firm D call. From germline, CDR1 is LNHDA and CDR2 SQIVND (reference sequence). Trimming removed 2 bases from V and 5 bases from J, with 10 bases in between. The CDR3 sequence is 14 residues long. This chain's CDR3 is CASSILSTDQPQHF. The CDR3 coding sequence is TGTGCCAGTAGTATACTTTCCACCGATCAGCCCCAGCATTTT.

The chain carries TRBV4-3 and TRBJ1-4; D uncertain. CDR1 LGHNA and CDR2 YSLEER come from the germline V gene. Trimming left V 0 bases short and J 4 bases short, with 24 bases between. The CDR3 contains 20 residues. CDR3 amino acids: CASSQDGENGIAADNEKLFF. CDR3 sequence (DNA): TGCGCCAGCAGCCAAGACGGAGAAAACGGAATAGCGGCAGATAATGAAAAACTGTTTTTT.

V gene TRBV20-1 combines with J gene TRBJ2-1; 7 bases align to TRBD2. Germline V gene sequence: CDR1 DFQATT, CDR2 SNEGSKA (reference sequence). The CDR3 consists of 14 residues. Here the CDR3 reads CGGIRLAPYNEQFF. The CDR3 DNA reads as TGCGGAGGCATCCGACTAGCACCCTACAATGAGCAGTTCTTC.

The chain uses TRBV7-6 and TRBJ2-7; D perhaps matches TRBD2 (6 bases). With 6 bases removed from V and 3 bases from J, the gap between germline ends came to 21 bases. This CDR3 contains 16 residues. The V gene's germline CDR1 is SGHVS and CDR2 FNYEAQ. This chain's CDR3 is CASRATGTSGYYEQYF. CDR3 nucleotide sequence: TGTGCCAGCAGGGCCACTGGGACCAGCGGGTACTACGAGCAGTACTTC.

The J gene is TRBJ2-7, the V gene TRBV7-9; TRBD1 matches at 12 bases. The V segment lost 5 bases and the J segment 3 bases; nucleotides outside the gene matches: 5. Germline V CDR1 and CDR2: SEHNR, FQNEAQ (reference sequence). The length of the CDR3 is 15 residues. CDR3 DNA: TGTGCCAGCAGCCTGGGGGACAGGGGGCTCTACGAGCAGTACTTC. Residues: CASSLGDRGLYEQYF.

This clonotype has more than one count but fewer than ten. V usage is TRBV18 and J usage is TRBJ2-3; 10 bases align to TRBD1. The germline V gene has CDR1 KGHSH and CDR2 LQKENI. V trimming: 3 bases; J trimming: 6 bases; junction bases outside the gene matches: 3. The CDR3 spans 14 residues. CDR3 DNA sequence: TGTGCCAGCTCACCTCCGGGACAGGGGGATACGCAGTATTTT. This sequence encodes CASSPPGQGDTQYF.

This chain links TRBV12-3 or TRBV12-4 with TRBJ1-2; possibly TRBD1 for D (5 bases). The CDR3 is 15 amino acids. V lost 2 bases and J 6 bases, leaving 16 bases between the germline ends. The CDR3 is CASSLIPGRGHGYTF. CDR3 DNA sequence: TGTGCCAGCAGTTTAATCCCAGGGAGGGGCCATGGCTACACCTTC.

A few counts support this clonotype. The CDR3 reads CASSFRLAGGDTQYF. CDR3 nucleotides: TGTGCCAGCAGCTTCCGACTAGCGGGAGGAGATACGCAGTATTTT. The rearrangement links TRBV7-8 to TRBJ2-3; 13 nucleotides align to TRBD2. Germline V gene data show CDR1 as SGHVS and CDR2 as FQNEAQ. The junction had 2 bases not matched to a gene; V was cut back by 3 bases and J by 5 bases. There are 15 residues in the CDR3.

This clonotype has more than one count but fewer than ten. The rearrangement uses TRBV7-9 and TRBJ2-7, with unresolved D. CDR3 length equals 14 residues. Germline values: CDR1 SEHNR, CDR2 FQNEAQ (reference sequence). Trimming pared 5 bases from V and 1 base from J, leaving 12 bases between. The CDR3 region is CASSHPSRSYEQYF. The CDR3 nucleotides are TGTGCCAGCAGCCATCCGAGCAGATCCTACGAGCAGTACTTC. The full variable domain, its missing parts supplied by reference TRBV7-9 and TRBJ2-7, is DTGVSQNPRHKITKRGQNVTFRCDPISEHNRLYWYRQTLGQGPEFLTYFQNEAQLEKSRLLSDRFSAERPKGSFSTLEIQRTEQGDSAMYLCASSHPSRSYEQYFGPGTRLTVT.

This clonotype occurred a few times. V is TRBV29-1 and J is TRBJ1-4, with TRBD1 matching 8 bases. The CDR3 spans 15 residues. Germline assignment: CDR1 SQVTM and CDR2 ANQGSEA. V shed 5 bases and J 5 bases; nucleotides not matched to a gene: 10. The CDR3 DNA reads TGCAGCGTTACGCCTGACAGGGGTTTAAATGAAAAACTGTTTTTT. Translating it yields CSVTPDRGLNEKLFF.